The rows below give T cell receptor beta chains drawn from one sample of a study of blood T cell repertoires in COVID-19. Sequenced by immunoSEQ multiplex PCR; TCRdb stores in-frame clones only, minus some. The sample carries 85,000 to 120,000 clones, approximately 90% recorded once. The sequencing input was peripheral blood. These TCRs come from a man in his fifties or sixties with active COVID-19. The CDR3 runs from the conserved cysteine through the conserved F or W. D genes are given only for firm matches. Part of the rows lack a size; the others show once, few, many or a class for expanded clones.

TRBV5-1	few	TRBD2	TRBJ2-7	CASSLDSGAAYEQYF	TGCGCCAGCAGCTTGGATAGCGGGGCCGCCTACGAGCAGTACTTC
TRBV27	.	.	TRBJ2-6	CASSFRSGGANVLTF	TGTGCCAGCAGTTTCCGGTCGGGGGGGGCCAACGTCCTGACTTTC
TRBV7-9	.	.	TRBJ1-1	CASSSRRGGAFF	TGTGCCAGCAGCTCCAGAAGAGGGGGAGCTTTCTTT
TRBV7-2	.	.	TRBJ2-2	CASSPPTGGPGELFF	TGTGCCAGCAGTCCACCCACCGGGGGGCCCGGGGAGCTGTTTTTT
TRBV4-2	.	TRBD2	TRBJ2-3	CASSQDFGTRTDTQYF	TGTGCCAGCAGCCAAGATTTTGGGACTAGAACAGATACGCAGTATTTT
TRBV3-1/TRBV3-2	.	TRBD2	TRBJ2-3	CASSPAGGIDTQYF	TGTGCCAGCAGCCCAGCGGGGGGGATTGATACGCAGTATTTT
TRBV10-1	.	TRBD1	TRBJ1-5	CASSESPSDRKSGNQPQHF	TGCGCCAGCAGTGAGTCCCCCTCGGACAGGAAAAGTGGCAATCAGCCCCAGCATTTT
TRBV7-9	.	TRBD2	TRBJ2-2	CASSSGLARTGELFF	TGTGCCAGCAGCTCGGGACTAGCCCGTACCGGGGAGCTGTTTTTT
TRBV2	.	TRBD1	TRBJ2-5	CASTVTGGETQYF	TGTGCCAGCACAGTTACAGGGGGAGAGACCCAGTACTTC
TRBV7-2	.	.	TRBJ1-1	CASSEEGGSTEAFF	TGTGCCAGCAGCGAAGAAGGGGGTAGCACTGAAGCTTTCTTT
TRBV6-2/TRBV6-3	once	TRBD2	TRBJ2-1	CASSPLAGGYNEQFF	TGTGCCAGCAGCCCACTAGCGGGGGGCTACAATGAGCAGTTCTTC
TRBV7-8	.	TRBD2	TRBJ2-3	CASSSSSGGFADTQYF	TGTGCCAGCAGCTCCTCCAGCGGGGGGTTCGCAGATACGCAGTATTTT
TRBV13	once	.	TRBJ2-7	CASRVGGSLYEQYF	TGTGCCAGCAGGGTCGGGGGTAGTCTCTACGAGCAGTACTTC
TRBV5-1	.	.	TRBJ1-1	CASSPLGQTMNTEAFF	TGCGCCAGCAGCCCGCTGGGGCAGACCATGAACACTGAAGCTTTCTTT
TRBV14	.	.	TRBJ1-2	CASSPPNLSGGYTF	TGTGCCAGCAGCCCGCCAAACCTTTCGGGGGGCTACACCTTC
TRBV7-6	once	TRBD1	TRBJ1-4	CASSSPRTGGGKLFF	TGTGCCAGCAGCTCCCCCCGGACAGGGGGGGGAAAACTGTTTTTT
TRBV7-9	.	.	TRBJ1-1	CASSYRGRTEAFF	TGTGCCAGCAGCTACCGCGGTCGCACTGAAGCTTTCTTT
TRBV30	once	.	TRBJ1-5	CAWSEQSLGQPQHF	TGTGCCTGGAGTGAACAGAGCCTGGGTCAGCCCCAGCATTTT
TRBV7-2	.	.	TRBJ1-2	CASRLGQTYGYTF	TGTGCCAGCAGATTAGGACAGACCTATGGCTACACCTTC
TRBV29-1	.	.	TRBJ1-1	CSVAGQLNTEAFF	TGCAGCGTGGCCGGACAGCTGAACACTGAAGCTTTCTTT
TRBV5-8	few	.	TRBJ2-3	CASSPTDTQYF	TGTGCCAGCAGCCCGACAGATACGCAGTATTTT
TRBV7-9	.	.	TRBJ2-7	CASSLEVLAGPIYEQYF	TGTGCCAGCAGCTTAGAGGTTTTGGCGGGGCCTATCTACGAGCAGTACTTC
TRBV4-2	.	.	TRBJ2-2	CASSQAEGRAGELFF	TGTGCCAGCAGCCAAGCGGAGGGAAGGGCCGGGGAGCTGTTTTTT
TRBV30	.	.	TRBJ1-2	CAWSRTALNYGYTF	TGTGCCTGGAGCCGGACAGCCTTAAACTATGGCTACACCTTC
TRBV5-4	few	.	TRBJ1-2	CASGGGGVNYGYTF	TGTGCCAGCGGGGGAGGAGGAGTTAACTATGGCTACACCTTC
TRBV9	.	.	TRBJ2-3	CASSVEGASTQYF	TGTGCCAGCAGCGTAGAAGGGGCCAGTACGCAGTATTTT
TRBV3-1/TRBV3-2	.	TRBD2	TRBJ2-3	CASSQDLRGGADTQYF	TGTGCCAGCAGCCAAGATCTACGGGGGGGCGCCGATACGCAGTATTTT
TRBV11-3	.	.	TRBJ1-1	CASSLGRETEAFF	TGTGCCAGCAGCTTAGGGAGGGAGACTGAAGCTTTCTTT
TRBV11-3	.	.	TRBJ2-1	CASSLEFVGNNEQFF	TGTGCCAGCAGCTTAGAATTCGTCGGGAACAATGAGCAGTTCTTC
TRBV7-9	.	TRBD2	TRBJ2-1	CASRTPSGGAQDEQFF	TGTGCCAGCAGGACACCCAGCGGGGGGGCTCAGGATGAGCAGTTCTTC
TRBV6-5	.	.	TRBJ1-5	CASSYSVQLSNQPQHF	TGTGCCAGCAGTTACTCAGTACAGCTGAGCAATCAGCCCCAGCATTTT
TRBV7-2	.	TRBD2	TRBJ2-7	CASSPGSGGAKKYEQYF	TGTGCCAGCAGCCCAGGAAGCGGGGGGGCGAAAAAGTACGAGCAGTACTTC
TRBV12-5	.	TRBD1	TRBJ1-2	CASGFPTGGNYGYTF	TGTGCTAGTGGTTTCCCGACAGGGGGCAACTATGGCTACACCTTC
TRBV12-3/TRBV12-4	.	.	TRBJ2-1	CASSSSREQFF	TGTGCCAGCAGTTCCTCGAGGGAGCAGTTCTTC
TRBV19	.	TRBD1	TRBJ2-7	CASSIDSRGLLYEQYF	TGTGCCAGTAGTATAGACTCGAGGGGGCTACTCTACGAGCAGTACTTC
TRBV5-5	.	TRBD1	TRBJ1-5	CASRWGQGDQPQHF	TGTGCCAGCAGATGGGGACAGGGGGATCAGCCCCAGCATTTT
TRBV30	.	TRBD1	TRBJ1-5	CAWSVEGAYQPQHF	TGTGCCTGGAGTGTAGAGGGGGCTTATCAGCCCCAGCATTTT
TRBV23-1	.	TRBD2	TRBJ2-1	CASSQSSSGGYLSHEQFF	TGCGCCAGCAGTCAATCATCCAGCGGGGGCTACCTTAGCCATGAGCAGTTCTTC
TRBV6-6	.	.	TRBJ1-4	CASSPQRLGEKLFF	TGTGCCAGCAGCCCACAAAGGTTGGGCGAAAAACTGTTTTTT
TRBV19	few	.	TRBJ1-1	CASSMQRFRGTEAFF	TGTGCCAGTAGTATGCAACGCTTCAGGGGTACTGAAGCTTTCTTT
TRBV5-1	.	TRBD2	TRBJ2-3	CASSSGTSGPDTQYF	TGCGCCAGCAGCTCCGGGACTAGCGGTCCTGATACGCAGTATTTT
TRBV7-2	.	.	TRBJ1-4	CASSLRGSEKLFF	TGTGCCAGCAGCTTACGGGGAAGTGAAAAACTGTTTTTT
TRBV6-5	.	.	TRBJ1-6	CASTSGISNSPLHF	TGTGCCAGCACGTCAGGGATAAGTAATTCACCCCTCCACTTT
TRBV5-6	.	.	TRBJ1-4	CASSPGLNEKLFF	TGTGCCAGCAGCCCCGGACTTAATGAAAAACTGTTTTTT
TRBV14	.	.	TRBJ2-1	CASSTTDIKNEQFF	TGTGCCAGCAGCACTACCGATATTAAAAATGAGCAGTTCTTC